This T cell receptor (beta chain) comes out of a study of technical replicates of blood from a handful of donors. With V trimmed by 6 bases and J by 5 bases, 8 bases remained unmatched. The germline gives CDR1 SNHLY, CDR2 FYNNEI. This CDR3 region has 14 residues. Profiled with immunoSEQ multiplex PCR; TCRdb holds only in-frame clones, not every one. Of about 74,000 clones listed, around 93% are singletons. This clonotype originated in a human donor in good health. Sample: T cells isolated from PBMCs. V usage is TRBV2 and J usage is TRBJ2-3; TRBD1 matches at 7 bases. The CDR3 DNA is TGTGCCAGCAGGGCAGACAGGGATGGAGATACGCAGTATTTT. Encoded protein: CASRADRDGDTQYF.